The 10 T cell receptor beta chains given below trace back to one sample, sequenced in a study of T cell changes during pregnancy in multiple sclerosis. The method was immunoSEQ multiplex PCR; TCRdb's version includes in-frame clones alone and lacks a portion of them. The sample has under 65,000 clones, roughly 92% seen once. Here the sequenced sample was peripheral blood, taken in the second trimester of pregnancy. The receptor set was obtained from a female donor with multiple sclerosis, enrolled in a pregnancy study.

This chain connects TRBV5-1 to TRBJ2-3; no definite D call. Germline CDR1 SGHRS, CDR2 YFSETQ. Trimming cost V 4 bases and J 0 bases, with 6 bases left between them. CDR3 length: 13 amino acids. CDR3 region: CASSTTSTDTQYF. The CDR3 DNA sequence: TGCGCCAGCAGCACCACTAGCACAGATACGCAGTATTTT.

This clone was seen more than once but under ten times. The chain employs TRBV4-1 and TRBJ1-1; unclear D gene. This CDR3 region has 13 residues. V was cut by 3 bases and J by 10 bases, with 15 bases left in between. Germline CDR1 reads MGHRA; CDR2 reads YSYEKL. The CDR3 spells CASSQTGGVGAFF. The CDR3 DNA sequence: TGCGCCAGCAGCCAGACCGGAGGAGTTGGAGCTTTCTTT.

The chain combines TRBV29-1 with TRBJ1-2; D perhaps matches TRBD1 (5 bases). Looked up from germline, CDR1 is SQVTM and CDR2 is ANQGSEA. Trimming removed 6 bases at V and 7 bases at J, with 15 bases between. The CDR3 is 12 residues long. CDR3 nucleotides: TGCAGCGTAGGGCAGGGTGATTTTGGCTACACCTTC. Translating gives CSVGQGDFGYTF.

This rearrangement joins TRBV6-6 to TRBJ2-1, with 8 nucleotides matching TRBD1. The trim removed 5 bases at V and 9 bases at J, leaving 9 bases unmatched. The CDR3 length is 14 residues. CDR1 is MNHNY, CDR2 SVGAGI, per germline (reference sequence). CDR3 nucleotide sequence: TGTGCCAGCAGTCGGACAGGGAAAGACATTGAGCAGTTCTTC. It encodes CASSRTGKDIEQFF.

The CDR3 protein is CATQQGTEAFF. CDR3 bases: TGTGCCACCCAACAGGGGACTGAAGCTTTCTTT. The chain combines TRBV6-4 with TRBJ1-1, with 7 bases aligning to TRBD1. This CDR3 contains 11 residues. Germline CDR1 and CDR2: MRHNA and SNTAGT. With V trimmed by 10 bases and J by 5 bases, 4 bases remained unmatched.

V gene TRBV5-4 combines with J gene TRBJ1-1, with D perhaps matching TRBD1 (5 bases). CDR1 and CDR2 from the germline V gene are SGHNT and YYREEE (reference sequence). CDR3 length equals 14 residues. V was clipped by 2 bases and J by 6 bases, with 14 bases between them. CDR3 sequence (DNA): TGTGCCAGCAGCTTAAAAGGGGCAAGGGCTGAAGCTTTCTTT. Residues: CASSLKGARAEAFF. The full variable domain, with the rest looked up from reference TRBV5-4 and TRBJ1-1, is ETGVTQSPTHLIKTRGQQVTLRCSSQSGHNTVSWYQQALGQGPQFIFQYYREEENGRGNFPPRFSGLQFPNYSSELNVNALELDDSALYLCASSLKGARAEAFFGQGTRLTVV.

The chain joins TRBV6-5 to TRBJ1-2; D is ambiguous. The ends were cut back, 3 bases at V and 1 base at J, with 6 bases in the middle. The germline V gene has CDR1 MNHEY and CDR2 SVGAGI. This CDR3 region has 13 residues. Here the CDR3 DNA reads TGTGCCAGCAGTTATTCAATTAACTATGGCTACACCTTC. This sequence encodes CASSYSINYGYTF.

The gene calls are TRBV2 and TRBJ1-2; 7 nucleotides align to TRBD1. V lost 3 bases to trimming and J lost 4 bases; unmatched junction nucleotides: 14. Per the germline V gene, CDR1 is SNHLY and CDR2 is FYNNEI. The CDR3 is 17 residues long. CDR3 coding DNA: TGTGCCAGCAGTGAGAAGGGGGCGGGAAGGGCTGGCTATGGCTACACCTTC. Amino acid sequence: CASSEKGAGRAGYGYTF. The entire variable domain, with the rest obtained from reference TRBV2 and TRBJ1-2, is as follows: EPEVTQTPSHQVTQMGQEVILRCVPISNHLYFYWYRQILGQKVEFLVSFYNNEISEKSEIFDDQFSVERPDGSNFTLKIRSTKLEDSAMYFCASSEKGAGRAGYGYTFGSGTRLTVV.

The chain employs TRBV2 and TRBJ2-3, with 12 nucleotides matching TRBD2. Germline CDR1 reads SNHLY; CDR2 reads FYNNEI. The CDR3 length is 16 residues. V was pared by 6 bases and J by 4 bases, with 8 bases of the junction left unmatched. In DNA form, the CDR3 reads TGTGCCAGCAGGACTAGCGGGAGTAGGTTAGCAGATACGCAGTATTTT. Translating it yields CASRTSGSRLADTQYF.

V is TRBV2 and J is TRBJ1-6; D ambiguous. Germline CDR1 SNHLY, CDR2 FYNNEI. Trimming stripped 4 bases from V and 4 bases from J, with 8 bases between. CDR3 length equals 14 residues. The CDR3 reads CASSVGEYNSPLHF. CDR3 sequence (DNA): TGTGCCAGCAGTGTCGGGGAGTATAATTCACCCCTCCACTTT.